These T cell receptor beta chains were read from a single sample in a study of beta chain features in type 1 diabetes. The protocol was immunoSEQ multiplex PCR, while the TCRdb copy is restricted to in-frame clones and leaves out a portion. The data show nearly 250,000 clones, with about 70% seen just once and roughly 0.048% held by the top ten. Sequencing was performed on naive CD4+ T cells from blood. The receptors originated from a young man in good health. Each CDR3 is given with its conserved first and last residue. Fields, in order: J gene, CDR3 length, D gene, V gene, clone size, CDR3 DNA, CDR3 protein. A D gene is named only where the DNA matches it firmly. Size values are once, few and many counts, or a class for expanded clones, and some rows have none.

J gene: TRBJ1-1
CDR3 length: 12
D gene: NA
V gene: TRBV30
clone size: NA
CDR3 DNA: TGTGCCTGGAGTGGGCGGAACACTGAAGCTTTCTTT
CDR3 protein: CAWSGRNTEAFF

J gene: TRBJ2-2
CDR3 length: 12
D gene: NA
V gene: TRBV28
clone size: NA
CDR3 DNA: TGTGCCAGCAGATCCGTCACCGGGGAGCTGTTTTTT
CDR3 protein: CASRSVTGELFF

J gene: TRBJ2-3
CDR3 length: 11
D gene: NA
V gene: TRBV20-1
clone size: NA
CDR3 DNA: TGCAGTGGACTACAAAGAGATACGCAGTATTTT
CDR3 protein: CSGLQRDTQYF

J gene: TRBJ1-1
CDR3 length: 16
D gene: NA
V gene: TRBV7-9
clone size: NA
CDR3 DNA: TGTGCCAGCAGCTTAGCCGCTGGTAGGGCGGACACTGAAGCTTTCTTT
CDR3 protein: CASSLAAGRADTEAFF

J gene: TRBJ2-1
CDR3 length: 13
D gene: NA
V gene: TRBV29-1
clone size: few
CDR3 DNA: TGCAGCGTTGCGGGGCAGGCCGACAATGAGCAGTTCTTC
CDR3 protein: CSVAGQADNEQFF

J gene: TRBJ2-4
CDR3 length: 16
D gene: NA
V gene: TRBV11-2
clone size: few
CDR3 DNA: TGTGCCAGCAGCTTAGATGGGGGACGGGCCAAAAACATTCAGTACTTC
CDR3 protein: CASSLDGGRAKNIQYF

J gene: TRBJ2-1
CDR3 length: 15
D gene: NA
V gene: TRBV25-1
clone size: NA
CDR3 DNA: TGTGCCAGCAGTGCACCCGGGACTGGATACAATGAGCAGTTCTTC
CDR3 protein: CASSAPGTGYNEQFF

J gene: TRBJ2-1
CDR3 length: 14
D gene: TRBD2
V gene: TRBV30
clone size: NA
CDR3 DNA: TGTGCCTGGAGGGTAAGCGGGAGGTCGTATGAGCAGTTCTTC
CDR3 protein: CAWRVSGRSYEQFF

J gene: TRBJ2-5
CDR3 length: 11
D gene: NA
V gene: TRBV30
clone size: few
CDR3 DNA: TGTGCCTGGAAGGTGGAGCGGACCCAGTACTTC
CDR3 protein: CAWKVERTQYF

J gene: TRBJ2-5
CDR3 length: 14
D gene: NA
V gene: TRBV29-1
clone size: NA
CDR3 DNA: TGCAGCGTTGAAAGAGGTGCCCAGGGGGAGACCCAGTACTTC
CDR3 protein: CSVERGAQGETQYF

J gene: TRBJ2-5
CDR3 length: 13
D gene: NA
V gene: TRBV30
clone size: NA
CDR3 DNA: TGTGCCTGGAGTGTCTCGGTCCAAGAGACCCAGTACTTC
CDR3 protein: CAWSVSVQETQYF

J gene: TRBJ2-2
CDR3 length: 14
D gene: TRBD2
V gene: TRBV10-3
clone size: NA
CDR3 DNA: TGTGCCATCAAGTCCGGGACTAGCGGGAGTGCGCTGTTTTTT
CDR3 protein: CAIKSGTSGSALFF

J gene: TRBJ1-5
CDR3 length: 13
D gene: NA
V gene: TRBV30
clone size: NA
CDR3 DNA: TGTGCCTGGAGTGGGACTTCCGTTCAGCCCCAGCATTTT
CDR3 protein: CAWSGTSVQPQHF

J gene: TRBJ2-3
CDR3 length: 14
D gene: NA
V gene: TRBV5-4
clone size: NA
CDR3 DNA: TGTGCCAGCAGCACCGGAATCGGCACAGATACGCAGTATTTT
CDR3 protein: CASSTGIGTDTQYF

J gene: TRBJ1-1
CDR3 length: 11
D gene: NA
V gene: TRBV30
clone size: NA
CDR3 DNA: TGTGCCTGGGCTATGAACACTGAAGCTTTCTTT
CDR3 protein: CAWAMNTEAFF

J gene: TRBJ1-5
CDR3 length: 13
D gene: NA
V gene: TRBV19
clone size: NA
CDR3 DNA: TGTGCCAGTAGTGGACAAAACAATCAGCCCCAGCATTTT
CDR3 protein: CASSGQNNQPQHF

J gene: TRBJ1-5
CDR3 length: 17
D gene: NA
V gene: TRBV4-3
clone size: NA
CDR3 DNA: TGCGCCAGCAGCCAAGCTTGGGCTGGGCGGATCAATCAGCCCCAGCATTTT
CDR3 protein: CASSQAWAGRINQPQHF

J gene: TRBJ2-1
CDR3 length: 15
D gene: NA
V gene: TRBV7-7
clone size: few
CDR3 DNA: TGTGCCAGCAGCCCCCACCCGAGGGGGAGGGATGAGCAGTTCTTC
CDR3 protein: CASSPHPRGRDEQFF

J gene: TRBJ2-2
CDR3 length: 12
D gene: TRBD1
V gene: TRBV30
clone size: once
CDR3 DNA: TGTTTTATGACAGGGATCCCCGGGGAGCTGTTTTTT
CDR3 protein: CFMTGIPGELFF

J gene: TRBJ2-3
CDR3 length: 16
D gene: TRBD2
V gene: TRBV9
clone size: once
CDR3 DNA: TGTGCCAGCAGCATCGGGACTAGCGCCTTTTCTGATACGCAGTATTTT
CDR3 protein: CASSIGTSAFSDTQYF

J gene: TRBJ2-3
CDR3 length: 13
D gene: TRBD2
V gene: TRBV6-1
clone size: few
CDR3 DNA: TGTGCCAGCAAGCGGGACAGCACAGATACGCAGTATTTT
CDR3 protein: CASKRDSTDTQYF

J gene: TRBJ2-1
CDR3 length: 17
D gene: NA
V gene: TRBV13
clone size: NA
CDR3 DNA: TGTGCCAGCAGCCCCCGGCGGCGGGAACCCTCCTACAATGAGCAGTTCTTC
CDR3 protein: CASSPRRREPSYNEQFF

J gene: TRBJ1-2
CDR3 length: 12
D gene: TRBD1
V gene: TRBV29-1
clone size: NA
CDR3 DNA: TGCAGCGTTGATAACAGGGGCAATGGCTACACCTTC
CDR3 protein: CSVDNRGNGYTF

J gene: TRBJ2-1
CDR3 length: 12
D gene: NA
V gene: TRBV7-9
clone size: NA
CDR3 DNA: TGTGCCAGCAGCCCGCCCGAGAATGAGCAGTTCTTC
CDR3 protein: CASSPPENEQFF

J gene: TRBJ2-2
CDR3 length: 14
D gene: TRBD1
V gene: TRBV30
clone size: NA
CDR3 DNA: TGTGCCTGGAATGACAGGGGGCGCGCCGGGGAGCTGTTTTTT
CDR3 protein: CAWNDRGRAGELFF

J gene: TRBJ2-1
CDR3 length: 15
D gene: NA
V gene: TRBV30
clone size: NA
CDR3 DNA: TGTGCCTGGGCCGTGGGGGCGACGAGGTCCAATGAGCAGTTCTTC
CDR3 protein: CAWAVGATRSNEQFF

J gene: TRBJ2-7
CDR3 length: 15
D gene: NA
V gene: TRBV9
clone size: NA
CDR3 DNA: TGTGCCAGCAGCGTAGCTCCAGGCCCAGAATACGAGCAGTACTTC
CDR3 protein: CASSVAPGPEYEQYF

J gene: TRBJ2-5
CDR3 length: 15
D gene: TRBD1
V gene: TRBV4-3
clone size: NA
CDR3 DNA: TGCGCCAGCAGCCAGAAGGACAGGGGGCTAGAGACCCAGTACTTC
CDR3 protein: CASSQKDRGLETQYF

J gene: TRBJ1-5
CDR3 length: 13
D gene: NA
V gene: TRBV25-1
clone size: once
CDR3 DNA: TGTGCCAGCAGTGGCACAGGGAAGCAGCCCCAGCATTTT
CDR3 protein: CASSGTGKQPQHF

J gene: TRBJ2-1
CDR3 length: 13
D gene: TRBD1
V gene: TRBV29-1
clone size: few
CDR3 DNA: TGCAGCGTTCTCCGGGACAGGGCAAATGAGCAGTTCTTC
CDR3 protein: CSVLRDRANEQFF

J gene: TRBJ2-1
CDR3 length: 15
D gene: TRBD2
V gene: TRBV6-5
clone size: NA
CDR3 DNA: TGTGCCAGCAGCCGAGCGGGAGGGCCCTACAATGAGCAGTTCTTC
CDR3 protein: CASSRAGGPYNEQFF

J gene: TRBJ2-7
CDR3 length: 12
D gene: NA
V gene: TRBV7-2
clone size: NA
CDR3 DNA: TGTGCCAGCAGCTTAGTTGACTACGAGCAGTACTTC
CDR3 protein: CASSLVDYEQYF

J gene: TRBJ2-1
CDR3 length: 13
D gene: TRBD2
V gene: TRBV12-5
clone size: NA
CDR3 DNA: TGTGCTAGTGCCGGGACTAGCTTCCATGAGCAGTTCTTC
CDR3 protein: CASAGTSFHEQFF

J gene: TRBJ1-1
CDR3 length: 11
D gene: NA
V gene: TRBV30
clone size: NA
CDR3 DNA: TGTGCCTGGAGTGTACGGGGGGAAGCTTTCTTT
CDR3 protein: CAWSVRGEAFF

J gene: TRBJ2-5
CDR3 length: 15
D gene: TRBD2
V gene: TRBV10-3
clone size: NA
CDR3 DNA: TGTGCCATCAGTGAGAGACTAGCGGGAGGGGAGACCCAGTACTTC
CDR3 protein: CAISERLAGGETQYF

J gene: TRBJ1-1
CDR3 length: 11
D gene: NA
V gene: TRBV10-2
clone size: NA
CDR3 DNA: TGCGCCAGCAGTGATTGGACTGAAGCTTTCTTT
CDR3 protein: CASSDWTEAFF

J gene: TRBJ2-1
CDR3 length: 16
D gene: TRBD2
V gene: TRBV5-1
clone size: NA
CDR3 DNA: TGCGCCAGCAGCTTGGGACCGGTAGCGGGAGTTAATGAGCAGTTCTTC
CDR3 protein: CASSLGPVAGVNEQFF

J gene: TRBJ2-1
CDR3 length: 16
D gene: NA
V gene: TRBV29-1
clone size: NA
CDR3 DNA: TGCAGCGTTAGGCTTACCTCAACCGTTGGGTACAATGAGCAGTTCTTC
CDR3 protein: CSVRLTSTVGYNEQFF

J gene: TRBJ2-1
CDR3 length: 13
D gene: NA
V gene: TRBV30
clone size: few
CDR3 DNA: TGTGCCTCGACCATTAGCGAATACAATGAGCAGTTCTTC
CDR3 protein: CASTISEYNEQFF

J gene: TRBJ1-2
CDR3 length: 11
D gene: TRBD1
V gene: TRBV29-1
clone size: NA
CDR3 DNA: TGCAGCGTTCAGGGGGCTGGTGGCTACACCTTC
CDR3 protein: CSVQGAGGYTF

J gene: TRBJ1-1
CDR3 length: 15
D gene: TRBD1
V gene: TRBV29-1
clone size: NA
CDR3 DNA: TGCAGCGTCCCCCGGGACAGGGTAAGGGACACTGAAGCTTTCTTT
CDR3 protein: CSVPRDRVRDTEAFF

J gene: TRBJ2-1
CDR3 length: 17
D gene: TRBD2
V gene: TRBV11-1
clone size: once
CDR3 DNA: TGTGCCAGCATCCAAGGGACTAGCGGGGGCCTTTACAATGAGCAGTTCTTC
CDR3 protein: CASIQGTSGGLYNEQFF

J gene: TRBJ2-3
CDR3 length: 12
D gene: TRBD1
V gene: TRBV29-1
clone size: NA
CDR3 DNA: TGCAGCACCAGGGGGCTGGAAGATACGCAGTATTTT
CDR3 protein: CSTRGLEDTQYF

J gene: TRBJ2-7
CDR3 length: 13
D gene: NA
V gene: TRBV29-1
clone size: NA
CDR3 DNA: TGCAGCGTTGCCCACGGGGCGACCTACGAGCAGTACTTC
CDR3 protein: CSVAHGATYEQYF

J gene: TRBJ2-1
CDR3 length: 16
D gene: TRBD2
V gene: TRBV4-3
clone size: few
CDR3 DNA: TGCGCCAGCAGCCAAGGACTAGCGGGGCTTTACAATGAGCAGTTCTTC
CDR3 protein: CASSQGLAGLYNEQFF

J gene: TRBJ2-5
CDR3 length: 13
D gene: NA
V gene: TRBV7-2
clone size: NA
CDR3 DNA: TGTGCCAGCAGCTCCCCAGCGGTGGGGACCCAGTACTTC
CDR3 protein: CASSSPAVGTQYF